A selection of T cell receptor beta chains follows, all from one sample in a study of T cells in Graves' hyperthyroidism and ophthalmopathy. TCRdb passed the multiplex PCR reads through MiXCR, listing each CDR3 protein once. This sample has over 700,000 distinct CDR3 sequences, with under 45% found just once. The sequenced material came from blood. The receptor source for this set is a woman in her 40s with Graves' hyperthyroidism. Both conserved end residues are part of each CDR3. The order of the fields is clone size, V gene, CDR3 length, J gene, D gene, CDR3 protein, CDR3 DNA. D genes are given only for firm matches. Rows may omit the clone size; those that give it use once, few, many or a size class.

NA,TRBV7-9,18,TRBJ1-5,TRBD1,CASSPRGTGANSNQPQHF,TGTGCCAGCAGCCCCCGGGGGACAGGCGCCAATAGCAATCAGCCCCAGCATTTT
few,TRBV12-3/TRBV12-4,14,TRBJ1-5,NA,CASSYSGGRQPQHF,TGTGCCAGCAGTTACTCTGGGGGGAGACAGCCCCAGCATTTT
few,TRBV19,15,TRBJ1-5,NA,CASTPWRGATQPQHF,TGTGCCAGTACCCCGTGGAGGGGTGCCACTCAGCCCCAGCATTTT
NA,TRBV7-2,13,TRBJ1-2,NA,CASSFYGTDGYTF,TGTGCCAGCAGTTTTTACGGGACCGATGGCTACACCTTC
NA,TRBV9,14,TRBJ1-5,NA,CASSVGGSPGAQHF,TGTGCCAGCAGCGTAGGAGGGTCCCCGGGGGCCCAGCATTTT
NA,TRBV20-1,15,TRBJ2-3,TRBD2,CSAQPGLAGTDTQYF,TGCAGTGCTCAACCTGGACTAGCGGGGACAGATACGCAGTATTTT
NA,TRBV6-5,15,TRBJ1-4,NA,CASSHGTLNAEKLFF,TGTGCCAGCAGCCACGGGACTTTAAACGCGGAAAAACTGTTTTTT
NA,TRBV29-1,12,TRBJ2-7,NA,CSVENRYDEQYF,TGCAGCGTTGAGAACAGGTACGACGAGCAGTACTTC
NA,TRBV7-8,18,TRBJ2-5,TRBD1,CASSTRGSSGGFQETQYF,TGTGCCAGCAGCACACGGGGTTCGTCAGGGGGTTTCCAAGAGACCCAGTACTTC
NA,TRBV10-3,10,TRBJ1-5,NA,CAIRRGPQHF,TGTGCCATCAGGAGGGGGCCCCAGCATTTT
NA,TRBV19,15,TRBJ1-1,NA,CASSPGARRGTEAFF,TGTGCCAGTAGTCCTGGGGCGCGGAGGGGGACTGAAGCTTTCTTT
few,TRBV7-2,17,TRBJ2-2,NA,CASSKPGVTANTGELFF,TGTGCCAGCAGCAAACCGGGGGTAACCGCGAACACCGGGGAGCTGTTTTTT
NA,TRBV7-3,16,TRBJ2-3,TRBD1,CASSYSTGGEGDTQYF,TGTGCCAGCAGTTACTCGACAGGGGGCGAGGGGGATACGCAGTATTTT
NA,TRBV29-1,14,TRBJ2-7,TRBD2,CSVEGPGRDGEQYF,TGCAGCGTTGAAGGCCCCGGGAGGGACGGCGAGCAGTACTTC
NA,TRBV5-1,14,TRBJ2-5,NA,CASSDASDQETQYF,TGCGCCAGCAGCGATGCTAGCGACCAAGAGACCCAGTACTTC
many,TRBV9,13,TRBJ1-6,NA,CASSLWSNSPLHF,TGTGCCAGCAGCCTTTGGTCTAATTCACCCCTCCACTTT
NA,TRBV29-1,16,TRBJ1-2,TRBD1,CASSEWDRAGNYGYTF,TGTGCCAGCAGCGAGTGGGACAGGGCGGGGAACTATGGCTACACCTTC
NA,TRBV25-1,17,TRBJ1-6,NA,CASSRALVSSYNSPLHF,TGTGCCAGCAGCCGGGCCCTAGTGAGCTCCTATAATTCACCCCTCCACTTT
NA,TRBV2,14,TRBJ2-7,NA,CASSRHSTPNEQYF,TGTGCCAGCAGTCGTCACAGCACTCCCAATGAGCAGTACTTC
NA,TRBV19,14,TRBJ2-7,TRBD1,CASSIGGTGDEQYF,TGTGCCAGTAGTATAGGTGGGACAGGGGACGAGCAGTACTTC
many,TRBV29-1,13,TRBJ1-2,NA,CSVDSFGLYGYTF,TGCAGCGTAGACAGTTTTGGGCTCTATGGCTACACCTTC
NA,TRBV19,13,TRBJ2-7,NA,CVSRGHGSYEQYF,TGTGTCAGCAGGGGACACGGTTCCTACGAGCAGTACTTC
NA,TRBV6-5,14,TRBJ1-4,NA,CASPYLATREKLFF,TGTGCCAGCCCATATCTGGCGACCCGGGAAAAACTGTTTTTT
many,TRBV29-1,11,TRBJ1-3,NA,CSVAPGDTIYF,TGCAGCGTCGCTCCTGGGGACACCATATATTTT
NA,TRBV19,15,TRBJ1-6,NA,CASTRTGTYGSPLHF,TGTGCCAGTACCAGAACAGGGACATACGGTTCACCCCTCCACTTT
few,TRBV12-3/TRBV12-4,15,TRBJ2-2,TRBD1,CASNLQGGNTGELFF,TGTGCCAGCAATTTACAGGGGGGGAACACCGGGGAGCTGTTTTTT